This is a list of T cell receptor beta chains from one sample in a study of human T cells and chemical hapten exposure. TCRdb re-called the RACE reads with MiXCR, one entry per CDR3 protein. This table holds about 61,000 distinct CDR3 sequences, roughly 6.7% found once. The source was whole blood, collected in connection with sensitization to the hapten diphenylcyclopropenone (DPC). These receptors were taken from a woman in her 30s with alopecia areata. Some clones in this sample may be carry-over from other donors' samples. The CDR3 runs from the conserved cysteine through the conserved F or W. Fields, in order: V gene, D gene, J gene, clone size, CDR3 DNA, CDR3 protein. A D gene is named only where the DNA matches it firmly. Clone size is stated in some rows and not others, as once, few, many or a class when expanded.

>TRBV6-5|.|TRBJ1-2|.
TGTGCCAGCAGTTACTCGGTACAGCCCTATGGCTACACCTTC
CASSYSVQPYGYTF
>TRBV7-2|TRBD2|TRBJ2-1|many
TGTGCCAGCAGCCTGGGACTAGCGGGGGCCTACAATGAGCAGTTCTTC
CASSLGLAGAYNEQFF
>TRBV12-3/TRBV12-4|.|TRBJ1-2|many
TGTGCCAGCAGGGAGGCGAAGGGCGGCTACACCTTC
CASREAKGGYTF
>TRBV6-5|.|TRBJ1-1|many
TGTGCCAGCAGAATGACAGTGGGCCACACTGAAGCTTTCTTT
CASRMTVGHTEAFF
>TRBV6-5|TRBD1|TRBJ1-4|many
TGTGCCAGCAGACTCCGAGGAGGGGGCGGTGAAAAACTGTTTTTT
CASRLRGGGGEKLFF
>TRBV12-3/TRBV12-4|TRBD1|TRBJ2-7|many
TGTGCCAGCACCAAGGGACAGGGTGATTCCTACGAGCAGTACTTC
CASTKGQGDSYEQYF
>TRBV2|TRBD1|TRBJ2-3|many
TGTGCCAGCAGAAACACAGGGGTTGTAGCAGATACGCAGTATTTT
CASRNTGVVADTQYF
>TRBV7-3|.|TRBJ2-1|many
TGTGCCAGCAGCTTGACAGCCTACAATGAGCAGTTCTTC
CASSLTAYNEQFF
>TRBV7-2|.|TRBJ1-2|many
TGTGCCAGCAGGACCGGGACGGGGAAGGACTATGGCTACACCTTC
CASRTGTGKDYGYTF
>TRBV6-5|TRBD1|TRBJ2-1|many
TGTGCCAGCTCAGAGGGGGCGAAGAAGTCGGATGAGCAGTTCTTC
CASSEGAKKSDEQFF